The rows below give T cell receptor beta chains drawn from one sample of a study of OX40 agonist ivuxolimab in advanced cancers. Repertoires were generated with immunoSEQ multiplex PCR, while TCRdb's copy carries only in-frame clones and drops some. This table has about 52,000 clones, approximately 94% appearing once. Sequences were derived from CD4+ or CD8+ T cells sorted from blood, sampled in a trial of the OX40 agonist ivuxolimab. The receptors originated from an adult with an advanced solid tumor such as melanoma, head and neck, liver or kidney cancer. Each CDR3 is given with its conserved first and last residue.

length | V | CDR3
16 | TRBV7-8 | CASSASSGGVADEQYF
13 | TRBV11-2 | CASSRVGYPEQFF
17 | TRBV14 | CASSSHGAGDYTGELFF
12 | TRBV7-7 | CATHEWTDTQYF
16 | TRBV6-5 | CASSYSGRFTKETQYF
13 | TRBV6-5 | CASSYAENTEAFF
16 | TRBV4-2 | CASSQDSGSAGEKLFF
16 | TRBV6-5 | CASSYSGRAVVYEQYF
17 | TRBV19 | CASSIGGDYRTNQPQHF
14 | TRBV6-5 | CASSYSNQGYEQYF
12 | TRBV30 | CAWGTLYNEQFF
13 | TRBV4-3 | CASSQGQGVEQYF
13 | TRBV6-5 | CASSPGGGYEQYF
14 | TRBV9 | CASSGRELSYEQYF
15 | TRBV30 | CAWSDAAGVIETQYF
15 | TRBV4-1 | CASSQVGGSSYEQYF
13 | TRBV19 | CASSPRGPQPQHF
15 | TRBV4-1 | CASSLRQVFNQELFF
14 | TRBV6-4 | CASSHAVTTYEQYF
16 | TRBV19 | CASPSLAVRRGYEQYF
14 | TRBV11-3 | CASSFAGIHNEQFF
15 | TRBV7-3 | CASSSTGGEGDTQYF
17 | TRBV19 | CASSISASTTFFYEQYF
13 | TRBV4-3 | CASSQVVQDTQYF
15 | TRBV7-2 | CASSLAGQGYNEQFF
15 | TRBV11-3 | CASSSTSGSTDTQYF
14 | TRBV27 | CASSLSVRAYEQYF
14 | TRBV7-9 | CASSGDRANTEAFF
15 | TRBV27 | CASSFGGAAYNEQFF
16 | TRBV7-9 | CASSPRNPRGTGELFF
17 | TRBV2 | CASSDGRGLYSNQPQHF
16 | TRBV27 | CASSLANLYINNEQFF
15 | TRBV30 | CAWSWGLVSQETQYF
16 | TRBV5-6 | CASSPLGTGRTDTQYF
19 | TRBV9 | CASSEPQGSSGSPADTQYF